This T cell receptor (beta chain) appears in the sequencing data of a study of blood T cell repertoires in COVID-19. About the study: Material from acute and convalescent COVID-19 was sourced from the United States, Italy and Spain. T cells, B-cell-depleted T cells, or PBMCs supplied cDNA or gDNA.

The CDR3 length is 16 residues. Germline V gene lookup returns CDR1 MNHNY and CDR2 SVGAGI (reference sequence). Germline trimming cut 6 bases from V and 2 bases from J; bases unmatched to any gene: 11. In the original workflow: Nucleated cell counts were estimated from reference gene primer amplification. This table comes from immunoSEQ multiplex PCR, and its TCRdb copy is limited to in-frame clones, with some not included. Clone size and the V and J calls come from that table; the DNA yielded D and trimming. The table includes more than 200,000 clones, about 85% detected once. The Seattle site enrolled patients during active infection and followed them longitudinally.

The gene calls are TRBV6-6 and TRBJ1-1; TRBD1 agrees at 8 bases. This receptor was identified in a woman over 75 with COVID-19, enrolled during active disease. Sequenced input: peripheral blood. DNA of the CDR3: TGTGCCAGCAGACACTCCCGGACAGGGCAAAACACTGAAGCTTTCTTT. It yields the protein CASRHSRTGQNTEAFF.